The 13 T cell receptor beta chains reported below all come from one sample, sequenced in a study of T-cell memory formation after mild COVID-19. TCRdb recomputed calls from the 5' RACE reads with MiXCR, one row per CDR3 protein. This sample carries about 49,000 distinct CDR3 sequences, 25% to 30% of them seen once, and the ten largest clones take just under 45%. Specimen: PBMCs or a T cell subset sorted from them (not recorded which). These TCRs come from a man aged 18 to 29 who had mild COVID-19 (a few samples of this study predate the infection). Cell type and time point are not known.

The genes are TRBV29-1 and TRBJ1-2; D is undetermined. Germline V gene lookup returns CDR1 SQVTM and CDR2 ANQGSEA. The CDR3 sequence is 13 residues long. V lost 4 bases, J lost 4 bases, and 13 bases lay in between. The chain's CDR3 is CSVATTGGYGYTF. CDR3 bases: TGCAGCGTTGCGACGACCGGAGGCTATGGCTACACCTTC. Filled out from reference TRBV29-1 and TRBJ1-2, the complete variable domain reads SAVISQKPSRDICQRGTSLTIQCQVDSQVTMMFWYRQQPGQSLTLIATANQGSEATYESGFVIDKFPISRPNLTFSTLTVSNMSPEDSSIYLCSVATTGGYGYTFGSGTRLTVV.

This clonotype was observed a handful of times. The genes are TRBV6-2 or TRBV6-3 and TRBJ2-3; D unresolved. The V gene lost 3 bases and the J gene lost 0 bases, with 7 bases spanning the gap. The CDR3 length is 14 residues. CDR1 MNHEY and CDR2 SVGEGT come from the germline V gene. The CDR3 DNA is TGTGCCAGCAGTTATCCCCAAAGCACAGATACGCAGTATTTT. This codes for CASSYPQSTDTQYF.

This clonotype has only a few counts. The chain has TRBV5-1 and TRBJ2-1, with 10 bases lining up with TRBD1. Trimming cost V 2 bases and J 2 bases; bases outside gene matches: 4. This CDR3 spans 16 amino acids. Germline-derived CDR1 and CDR2 are SGHRS and YFSETQ. The CDR3 here is CASSLLGTGAYNEQFF. The CDR3 nucleotides are TGCGCCAGCAGCTTACTCGGGACAGGGGCCTACAATGAGCAGTTCTTC.

This chain connects TRBV20-1 to TRBJ2-7, with TRBD2 matching 7 bases. The V and J ends lost 0 bases and 1 base, in that order; junction bases with no gene match: 6. The CDR3 extends over 15 amino acids. The V gene's germline CDR1 is DFQATT and CDR2 SNEGSKA (reference sequence). CDR3 sequence (DNA): TGCAGTGCTAGAGATCCTAGCGGAGAGTCCTACGAGCAGTACGTC. Protein product: CSARDPSGESYEQYV.

This clonotype was detected only a few times. The V gene is TRBV5-8, the J gene TRBJ2-7, with D perhaps TRBD1 (6 bases). This CDR3 is built from 15 residues. CDR1 and CDR2 (germline): SGHTS, YDEGEE. V was pared by 6 bases and J by 2 bases, with 18 bases between. CDR3 amino acids: CASIRERGTPYEQYF. As DNA, the CDR3 is TGTGCCAGCATCCGCGAGAGGGGGACCCCCTACGAGCAGTACTTC.

V usage is TRBV7-2 and J usage is TRBJ1-2; D gene unclear. CDR1 is SGHTA and CDR2 is FQGNSA in the germline V gene. CDR3 size: 12 residues. With 5 bases removed from V and 7 bases from J, the gap between germline ends came to 11 bases. The CDR3 spells CASSPPPFGYTF. CDR3 in DNA: TGTGCCAGCAGCCCTCCCCCTTTTGGCTACACCTTC.

V usage is TRBV10-3 and J usage is TRBJ2-3; TRBD2 aligns across 8 bases. V was pared by 8 bases and J by 2 bases, with 9 bases of the junction left unmatched. Germline CDR1 and CDR2: ENHRY and SYGVKD. This CDR3 comprises 15 residues. CDR3 bases: TGTGCCATCGGATTTGGCGGGGGGATCACAGATACGCAGTATTTT. Its protein product is CAIGFGGGITDTQYF.

This chain uses TRBV5-1 with TRBJ2-4; weak D call: TRBD2 (6 bases). With 3 bases removed from V and 8 bases from J, the gap between germline ends came to 12 bases. Germline V gene sequence: CDR1 SGHRS, CDR2 YFSETQ. This CDR3 is 13 amino acids long. The CDR3 region is CASSWAGLDIQYF. The CDR3 nucleotides read TGCGCCAGCAGCTGGGCGGGACTTGACATTCAGTACTTC.

The table lists this clonotype with many counts. This chain connects TRBV9 to TRBJ2-7; D ambiguous. V was shortened by 4 bases and J by 2 bases, with 13 bases between the two germline ends. The CDR3 length is 14 residues. Germline CDR1 reads SGDLS; CDR2 reads YYNGEE. This chain's CDR3 is CASSPRRVPYEQYF. CDR3 DNA sequence: TGTGCCAGCAGCCCCCGTAGGGTTCCCTACGAGCAGTACTTC.

This clonotype turned up a few times. The chain employs TRBV5-5 and TRBJ1-5; D remains ambiguous. From germline, CDR1 is SGHKS and CDR2 YYEKEE (reference sequence). The CDR3 spans 15 residues. The germline V and J ends were trimmed by 4 bases and 2 bases, with 13 bases remaining between them. This CDR3 reads CASSPGEVGNQPQHF. The CDR3 bases are TGTGCCAGCAGCCCGGGAGAAGTGGGCAATCAGCCCCAGCATTTT.

Note on this clonotype: At one boundary the junction diverges from the germline segment, which might be a read error. The chain joins TRBV7-7 to TRBJ1-3; D perhaps matches TRBD1 (5 bases). In germline, CDR1 is SSHAT, CDR2 FNYEAQ (reference sequence). There are 13 residues in the CDR3. Here the CDR3 DNA reads TGTGCTAGCAGCTCAGGGCAAGGAAACACCATATATTTT. Translated: CASSSGQGNTIYF.

V usage is TRBV5-1 and J usage is TRBJ2-5; 9 bases map to TRBD1. The CDR3 runs to 15 residues. Trimming at V came to 4 bases and at J to 4 bases, leaving 8 bases not matched to a gene. CDR1 SGHRS and CDR2 YFSETQ come from the germline V gene. DNA of the CDR3: TGCGCCAGCAGCCCGCCGGACAGGGGCATAGAGACCCAGTACTTC. Amino acids: CASSPPDRGIETQYF.

This clonotype appeared a few times. The chain links TRBV15 to TRBJ2-1; possibly TRBD1 for D (5 bases). The V end was cut by 3 bases, the J end by 4 bases, with 7 bases between. The CDR3 runs 13 residues. From germline, CDR1 is LNHNV and CDR2 YYDKDF (reference sequence). CDR3 residues: CATSRQGYNEQFF. The CDR3 nucleotides read TGTGCCACCAGCAGGCAGGGTTACAATGAGCAGTTCTTC. Full variable domain (outside the CDR3, taken from reference TRBV15 and TRBJ2-1): DAMVIQNPRYQVTQFGKPVTLSCSQTLNHNVMYWYQQKSSQAPKLLFHYYDKDFNNEADTPDNFQSRRPNTSFCFLDIRSPGLGDTAMYLCATSRQGYNEQFFGPGTRLTVL.